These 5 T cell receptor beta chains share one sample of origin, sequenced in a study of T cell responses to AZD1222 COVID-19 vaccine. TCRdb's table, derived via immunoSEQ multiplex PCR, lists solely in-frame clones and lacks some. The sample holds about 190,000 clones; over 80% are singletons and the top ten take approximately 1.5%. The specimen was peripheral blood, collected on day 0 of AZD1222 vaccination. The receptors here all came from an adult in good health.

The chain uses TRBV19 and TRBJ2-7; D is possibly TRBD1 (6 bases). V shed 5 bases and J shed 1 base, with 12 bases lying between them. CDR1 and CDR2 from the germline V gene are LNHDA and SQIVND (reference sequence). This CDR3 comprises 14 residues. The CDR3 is CASSLARGSYEQYF. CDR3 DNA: TGTGCCAGTAGTTTGGCCAGGGGATCCTACGAGCAGTACTTC. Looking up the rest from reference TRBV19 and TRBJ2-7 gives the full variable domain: DGGITQSPKYLFRKEGQNVTLSCEQNLNHDAMYWYRQDPGQGLRLIYYSQIVNDFQKGDIAEGYSVSREKKESFPLTVTSAQKNPTAFYLCASSLARGSYEQYFGPGTRLTVT.

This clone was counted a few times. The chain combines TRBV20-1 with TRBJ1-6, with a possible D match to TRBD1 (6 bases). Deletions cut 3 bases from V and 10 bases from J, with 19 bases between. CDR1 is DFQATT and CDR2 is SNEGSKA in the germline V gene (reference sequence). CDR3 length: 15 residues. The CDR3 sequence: CSASEATGRGSPLHF. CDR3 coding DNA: TGCAGTGCTAGTGAGGCCACAGGGCGTGGGTCACCCCTCCACTTT.

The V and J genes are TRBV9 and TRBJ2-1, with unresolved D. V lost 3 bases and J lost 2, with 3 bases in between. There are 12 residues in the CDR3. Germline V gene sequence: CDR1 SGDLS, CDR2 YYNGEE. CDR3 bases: TGTGCCAGCAGCGACCCCTACAATGAGCAGTTCTTC. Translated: CASSDPYNEQFF.

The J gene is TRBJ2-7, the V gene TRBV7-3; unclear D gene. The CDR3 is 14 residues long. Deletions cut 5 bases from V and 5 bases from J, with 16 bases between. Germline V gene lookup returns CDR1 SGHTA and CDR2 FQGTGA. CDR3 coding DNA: TGTGCCAGCAGCCCCTCAGACACCCGGGACGAGCAGTACTTC. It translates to CASSPSDTRDEQYF.

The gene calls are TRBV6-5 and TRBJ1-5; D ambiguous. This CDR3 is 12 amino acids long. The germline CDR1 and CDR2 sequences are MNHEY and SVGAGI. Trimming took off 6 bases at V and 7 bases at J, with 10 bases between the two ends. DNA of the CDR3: TGTGCCAGCAGCCCCCCTCAGCAGCCCCAGCATTTT. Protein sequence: CASSPPQQPQHF.